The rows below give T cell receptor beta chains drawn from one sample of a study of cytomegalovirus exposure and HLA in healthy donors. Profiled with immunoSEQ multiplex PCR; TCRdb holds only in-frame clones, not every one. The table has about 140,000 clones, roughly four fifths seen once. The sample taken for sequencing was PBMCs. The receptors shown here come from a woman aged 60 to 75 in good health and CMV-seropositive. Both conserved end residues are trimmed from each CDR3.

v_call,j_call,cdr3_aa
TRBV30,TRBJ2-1,ASLTPGLAPNEQF
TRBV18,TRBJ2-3,ASSPPQGVTDTQY
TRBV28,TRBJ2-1,ASSFGGAPPNEQF
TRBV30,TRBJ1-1,AWTRIENTEAF
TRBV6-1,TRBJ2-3,ASSETSHPGDTQY
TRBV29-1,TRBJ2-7,SHRTGYEQY
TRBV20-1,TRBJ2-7,SRRPIYEQY
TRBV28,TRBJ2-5,ASSGYQETQY
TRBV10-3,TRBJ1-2,AISDTDRGGGYT
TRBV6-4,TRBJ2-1,ASSPGTSGYNEQF
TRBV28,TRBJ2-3,ASRTGLGDTDTQY
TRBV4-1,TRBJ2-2,ASSHTGTSGRGGELF
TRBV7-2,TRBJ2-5,ASSLTGGGWETQY
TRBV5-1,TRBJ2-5,ASSLVAGGPETQY
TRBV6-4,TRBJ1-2,ASSDSREDRVLGYT
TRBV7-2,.,ASSLVVGAREQY
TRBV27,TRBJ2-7,ASSPLAKTYEQY
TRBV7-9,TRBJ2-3,ASSEFWGGEATDTQY
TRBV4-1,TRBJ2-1,ASSLGGDYNEQF
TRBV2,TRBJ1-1,ASSPRVQGEAF
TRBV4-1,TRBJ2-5,ASSPKEASYQETQY
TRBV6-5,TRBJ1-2,ASSYSGGGGYT
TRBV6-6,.,ASSYGQSYEQY
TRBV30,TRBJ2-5,ACGGQRQETQY
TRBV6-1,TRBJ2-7,ASSEEDRAYEQY
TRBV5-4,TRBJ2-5,ASSFRTSGGETQY
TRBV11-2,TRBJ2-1,ASSLVAGFDNEQF
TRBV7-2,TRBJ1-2,ASSLQGYYGYT
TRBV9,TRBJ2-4,ASSVGGGNIQY
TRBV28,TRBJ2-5,ASSSGTEETQY
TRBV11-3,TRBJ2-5,ASSFVAGVLREETQY
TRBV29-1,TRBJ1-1,SARRGGDTEAF
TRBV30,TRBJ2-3,AWSTSGDTQY
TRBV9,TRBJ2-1,ASSPRQGSSYNEQF
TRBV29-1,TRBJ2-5,SGTSGEFEETQY
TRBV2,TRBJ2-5,ASSATGVRGGETQY
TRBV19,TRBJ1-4,ASSTGTGGNEKLF
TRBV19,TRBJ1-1,ASSIVNRVAF
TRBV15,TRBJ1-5,ATSRDRGRQPQH
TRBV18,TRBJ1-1,ASSPRGNTEAF
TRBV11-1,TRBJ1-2,ASSLRGTLDGYT
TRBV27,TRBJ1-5,ASSLTGIRQPQH
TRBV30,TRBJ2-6,AWAGGSGANVLT
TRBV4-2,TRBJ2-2,ASSQDRVMGELF
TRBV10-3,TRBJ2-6,AISDSSGANVLT
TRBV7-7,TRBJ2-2,ASSLDSHPGELF
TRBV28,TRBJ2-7,ASSLTLVGYYEQY
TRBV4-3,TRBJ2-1,ASSQGGGGYNEQF
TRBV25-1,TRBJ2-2,ASSDYRDRGTGELF
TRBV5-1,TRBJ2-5,ASSLARGETQY
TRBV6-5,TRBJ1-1,ASSYYGTMNTEAF
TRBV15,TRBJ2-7,ATSRDRGLYEQY
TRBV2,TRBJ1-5,ATKVSGHNNQPQH